This T cell receptor beta chain was documented in a study of response to subunit inactivated influenza vaccine. With V trimmed by 4 bases and J by 3 bases, 9 bases remained unmatched. This CDR3 has 15 residues. In its sample, this clonotype was seen a few times. TCRdb reprocessed the RT-PCR reads via MiXCR and lists one record per CDR3 protein. The sample includes about 620,000 distinct CDR3 sequences, around 10% of them seen just once. The same data also went into a second study, on T cells expressing NK-cell markers. That paper notes: Making the TCR beta cDNA relied on 5'RACE template switching with UMIs.

The sequence derives from a man in his forties or fifties who received an inactivated influenza vaccine. The chain uses TRBV12-3 or TRBV12-4 and TRBJ2-7, with 7 bases lining up with TRBD1. Sequenced material: PBMCs from blood, taken on the day of vaccination. CDR3 protein: CASSSLPGQFYEQYF. The CDR3 region has the DNA TGTGCCAGCAGTTCCCTTCCGGGACAGTTCTACGAGCAGTACTTC.